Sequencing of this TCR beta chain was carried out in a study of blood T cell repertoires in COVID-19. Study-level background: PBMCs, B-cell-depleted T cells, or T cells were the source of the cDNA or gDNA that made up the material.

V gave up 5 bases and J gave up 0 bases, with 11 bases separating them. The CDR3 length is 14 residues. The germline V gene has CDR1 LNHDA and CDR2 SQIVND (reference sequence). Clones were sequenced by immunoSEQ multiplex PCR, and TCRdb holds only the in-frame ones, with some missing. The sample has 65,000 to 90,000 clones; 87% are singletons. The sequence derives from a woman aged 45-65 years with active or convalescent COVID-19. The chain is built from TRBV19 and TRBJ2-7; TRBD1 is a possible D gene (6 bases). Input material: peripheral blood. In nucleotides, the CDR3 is TGTGCCAGTAGTCCGGGGACATACTCCTACGAGCAGTACTTC. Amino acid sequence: CASSPGTYSYEQYF.